This TCR beta chain was identified in a study of T cell responses to AZD1222 COVID-19 vaccine. The assay was immunoSEQ multiplex PCR, and TCRdb's table has in-frame clones only and misses some. The table shows about 120,000 clones, with approximately 86% occurring only once. V lost 8 bases to trimming and J lost 2 bases, with 9 bases between them. The CDR3 has 12 amino acids. Germline-derived CDR1 and CDR2 are SNHLY and FYNNEI. This chain links TRBV2 with TRBJ1-1; no clear D. Sequences were derived from peripheral blood, sampled 28 days after the second AZD1222 dose. The clonotype comes from an adult who received the AZD1222 COVID-19 vaccine. This chain's CDR3 is CASFSPNTEAFF. Here the CDR3 DNA reads TGTGCCAGCTTTAGCCCCAACACTGAAGCTTTCTTT.